This TCR beta chain was sequenced during a study of cytomegalovirus exposure and HLA in healthy donors. J lost 3 bases, V lost 5 bases, and 13 bases had no gene match. The CDR3 covers 17 residues. Germline CDR1 reads MDHEN; CDR2 reads SYDVKM. The PCR used 60 Vbeta and 13 Jbeta primers. Here immunoSEQ multiplex PCR was the method, and the copy in TCRdb shows in-frame clones only, minus some. The sample shows roughly 86,000 clones, around three quarters of them seen only once. The chain uses TRBV28 and TRBJ1-5; 7 positions match TRBD1. The sequence was collected from a man in his sixties in good health and CMV-seronegative. The sample consisted of PBMCs. The CDR3 sequence is CASSPPTRGTYNQPQHF. In DNA, the CDR3 is TGTGCCAGCAGTCCCCCCACCAGGGGGACCTACAATCAGCCCCAGCATTTT.